These 24 T cell receptor beta chains share one sample of origin, sequenced in a study of PD-L1 blockade in urothelial cancer. Data came from immunoSEQ multiplex PCR; TCRdb stores just in-frame clones and leaves some out. The sample carries roughly 45,000 clones, roughly 82% recorded once. Regarding time point: peripheral blood 6 weeks after treatment start. Source: PBMCs, taken around atezolizumab (anti-PD-L1) treatment. The receptors shown here come from a man in his fifties or sixties with urothelial cancer.

V is TRBV5-1 and J is TRBJ2-1; TRBD2 agrees at 11 bases. Trimming removed 4 bases from V and 5 bases from J; junction bases left unmatched: 5. Germline V gives CDR1 SGHRS, CDR2 YFSETQ. CDR3 length equals 15 residues. In DNA, the CDR3 is TGCGCCAGCAGCATACTAGCGGGGGCCAACAATGAGCAGTTCTTC. This gives the protein CASSILAGANNEQFF.

V usage is TRBV4-3 and J usage is TRBJ2-1; 8 nucleotides match TRBD2. The germline V gene encodes CDR1 LGHNA and CDR2 YSLEER. This CDR3 has 17 amino acids. V shed 0 bases, J shed 5 bases, and the junction held 9 bases outside the gene matches. CDR3 sequence (DNA): TGCGCCAGCAGCCAAGATCCGAGGCTAGCGGGCGACAATGAGCAGTTCTTC. Translation gives CASSQDPRLAGDNEQFF.

This rearrangement joins TRBV5-1 to TRBJ2-1; the match to TRBD1 covers 8 bases. The CDR3 covers 14 residues. Germline trimming cut 7 bases from V and 7 bases from J; bases unmatched to any gene: 10. Germline loops: CDR1 SGHRS, CDR2 YFSETQ. The CDR3 reads CASSPGQVINEQFF. The CDR3, as DNA: TGCGCCAGCTCGCCGGGACAGGTGATTAATGAGCAGTTCTTC.

The V call is TRBV5-6, the J call TRBJ1-1; D might be TRBD1 (5 bases). Germline CDR1 SGHDT, CDR2 YYEEEE. V lost 1 base to trimming and J lost 2 bases, with 12 bases between them. The CDR3 is made up of 15 amino acids. The CDR3 nucleotides are TGTGCCAGCAGCTTGTACGAGACAGTAAACACTGAAGCTTTCTTT. Residues: CASSLYETVNTEAFF.

This clone came up once. The rearrangement joins TRBV4-2 to TRBJ1-4; no clear D. Between the trimmed V and J ends, which lost 1 base and 5 bases, there was a span of 17 bases. CDR1 is LGHNA, CDR2 YNFKEQ, per germline. This CDR3 contains 17 residues. The DNA of the CDR3 is TGTGCCAGCAGCCAAGGAATCACTCCCAACGGGAATGAAAAACTGTTTTTT. Protein product: CASSQGITPNGNEKLFF.

The chain is built from TRBV19 and TRBJ1-1; D remains unclear. The germline V gene has CDR1 LNHDA and CDR2 SQIVND (reference sequence). The CDR3 extends over 12 amino acids. Trimming stripped 7 bases from V and 5 bases from J, with 11 bases between. This CDR3 reads CASTSVLTEAFF. In DNA, the CDR3 is TGTGCCAGTACCTCAGTCTTAACTGAAGCTTTCTTT.

The CDR3 region has the DNA TGCGCCAGCGAAGGGCAGGGCGCAGAGACCCAGTACTTC. It codes for CASEGQGAETQYF. This chain connects TRBV10-2 to TRBJ2-5; tentatively, D is TRBD1 (5 bases). This CDR3 comprises 13 residues. CDR1 is WSHSY and CDR2 is SAAADI in the germline V gene. V dropped 8 bases and J dropped 4 bases, with 14 bases sitting between them.

The V call is TRBV12-2, the J call TRBJ1-5; TRBD1, the D gene given by the table, was not confirmed from the DNA. TRBV12-2 is termed a pseudogene. The CDR3 is 17 amino acids. DNA for the CDR3: TGTGCAAGTCGCTTAGCTGGCCCGTCTCTTTCCAATCAGCCCCAGCATTTT. It is translated as CASRLAGPSLSNQPQHF.

This sequence joins TRBV7-9 and TRBJ2-1; 7 bases align to TRBD2. V dropped 2 bases and J dropped 11; count of bases not matched to a gene: 12. Germline V gene sequence: CDR1 SEHNR, CDR2 FQNEAQ (reference sequence). The CDR3 contains 15 residues. Written as DNA, the CDR3 is TGTGCCAGCAGCTTAAATTCAGGGCTAGCGGAGAAGCAGTTCTTC. It yields the protein CASSLNSGLAEKQFF. Full variable domain (missing parts from reference TRBV7-9 and TRBJ2-1): DTGVSQNPRHKITKRGQNVTFRCDPISEHNRLYWYRQTLGQGPEFLTYFQNEAQLEKSRLLSDRFSAERPKGSFSTLEIQRTEQGDSAMYLCASSLNSGLAEKQFFGPGTRLTVL.

This chain links TRBV14 with TRBJ2-5; TRBD2 aligns across 14 bases. The germline V gene encodes CDR1 SGHDN and CDR2 FVKESK. With V trimmed by 4 bases and J by 5 bases, 9 bases remained unmatched. The CDR3 is 17 amino acids. CDR3 sequence reads: CASSPGLAGVPWETQYF. The CDR3 DNA reads as TGTGCCAGCAGCCCGGGACTAGCGGGAGTCCCCTGGGAGACCCAGTACTTC.

The genes are TRBV7-9 and TRBJ2-1, with D perhaps matching TRBD1 (5 bases). Germline V gives CDR1 SEHNR, CDR2 FQNEAQ (reference sequence). V was pared by 0 bases and J by 4 bases, with 10 bases between. The CDR3 consists of 15 residues. This chain's CDR3 is CASSLAQGKYNEQFF. CDR3 nucleotides: TGTGCCAGCAGCTTAGCCCAGGGCAAATACAATGAGCAGTTCTTC.

The V gene is TRBV5-1, the J gene TRBJ2-7, with TRBD1 matching 8 bases. This CDR3 is 15 amino acids long. Losses at the gene ends were 4 bases for V and 7 bases for J; bases not matched to a gene: 13. Germline V gene sequence: CDR1 SGHRS, CDR2 YFSETQ. CDR3 bases: TGCGCCAGCAGCCTCGTGGGAGGCAGGGGGCAGGAGCAGTACTTC. It codes for CASSLVGGRGQEQYF.

The chain employs TRBV28 and TRBJ1-5; D is undetermined. CDR1 is MDHEN, CDR2 SYDVKM, per germline. The CDR3 is made up of 15 amino acids. The V end lost 1 base, the J end lost 2 bases, and 9 bases lay between the germline ends. The CDR3 spells CASSLSNLGNQPQHF. The CDR3 coding sequence is TGTGCCAGCAGTTTATCTAACCTGGGCAATCAGCCCCAGCATTTT.

This sequence joins TRBV10-3 and TRBJ2-3, with D possibly matching TRBD2 (7 bases). The germline V gene has CDR1 ENHRY and CDR2 SYGVKD. CDR3 size: 16 residues. V dropped 6 bases and J dropped 2 bases, with 18 bases sitting between them. The chain's CDR3 is CAIRRGGVADTDTQYF. The CDR3 DNA sequence: TGTGCCATCAGGAGGGGGGGGGTAGCGGACACAGATACGCAGTATTTT.

The chain recombines TRBV29-1 with TRBJ2-7; possible D gene TRBD1, 5 bases. Trimming pared 4 bases from V and 7 bases from J, leaving 11 bases between. The germline V gene encodes CDR1 SQVTM and CDR2 ANQGSEA. The CDR3 length is 11 residues. CDR3 protein: CSVGMGPEQYF. The CDR3 coding sequence is TGCAGCGTTGGGATGGGGCCAGAGCAGTACTTC.

This chain connects TRBV11-2 to TRBJ2-7; 9 bases map to TRBD2. After removal of 5 bases from V and 2 bases from J, the junction contained 4 bases not matched to a gene. The germline V gene encodes CDR1 SGHAT and CDR2 FQNNGV. This CDR3 is built from 14 residues. Here the CDR3 DNA reads TGTGCCAGCAGCCCGACTAGCGGACCCTACGAGCAGTACTTC. Encoded protein: CASSPTSGPYEQYF.

The chain joins TRBV30 to TRBJ2-7; 13 nucleotides line up with TRBD2. Trimming at V came to 6 bases and at J to 1 base, leaving 3 bases not matched to a gene. This CDR3 comprises 14 residues. Germline V lookup: CDR1 GTSNPN, CDR2 SVGIG (reference sequence). CDR3: CACRLAGGSYEQYF. As DNA, the CDR3 is TGTGCCTGCAGACTAGCGGGGGGTTCCTACGAGCAGTACTTC.

The chain joins TRBV6-1 to TRBJ2-7; 8 bases line up with TRBD2. The germline V gene encodes CDR1 MNHNS and CDR2 SASEGT. Unmatched junction bases numbered 14, after V lost 7 bases and J lost 6 bases. The CDR3 loop spans 15 amino acids. DNA of the CDR3: TGTGCCAGCACCCTGAGTCCTAGCGGGTTTGGCGAGCAGTACTTC. Its protein product is CASTLSPSGFGEQYF.

This rearrangement joins TRBV28 to TRBJ1-5, with a tentative D call TRBD1 (6 bases). The germline V and J ends were trimmed by 6 bases and 6 bases, with 18 bases remaining between them. This CDR3 has 15 residues. CDR1 is MDHEN and CDR2 is SYDVKM in the germline V gene. The DNA for the CDR3 is TGTGCCAGCAGGACGACCGGGGGGCCAGGTCAGCCCCAGCATTTT. Its protein is CASRTTGGPGQPQHF.

This chain joins TRBV18 and TRBJ2-7; no reliable D call. The CDR3 has 11 residues. V lost 3 bases and J lost 3, with 3 bases in between. Per the germline V gene, CDR1 is KGHSH and CDR2 is LQKENI. As DNA, the CDR3 is TGTGCCAGCTCACCCAACTACGAGCAGTACTTC. Protein product: CASSPNYEQYF. The whole variable domain, filled in from reference TRBV18 and TRBJ2-7, reads NAGVMQNPRHLVRRRGQEARLRCSPMKGHSHVYWYRQLPEEGLKFMVYLQKENIIDESGMPKERFSAEFPKEGPSILRIQQVVRGDSAAYFCASSPNYEQYFGPGTRLTVT.

The rearrangement joins TRBV10-3 to TRBJ2-3; D is undetermined. This CDR3 spans 15 amino acids. Germline values: CDR1 ENHRY, CDR2 SYGVKD. The germline V and J ends were trimmed by 2 bases and 6 bases, with 15 bases remaining between them. The CDR3 loop is CAISEDSPILDTQYF. The CDR3 region has the DNA TGTGCCATCAGTGAGGACTCTCCGATCCTGGATACGCAGTATTTT.

The V and J genes are TRBV5-4 and TRBJ2-1; no definite D call. The CDR3 loop spans 12 amino acids. Trimming left V 1 base short and J 7 bases short, with 6 bases between. Germline loops: CDR1 SGHNT, CDR2 YYREEE (reference sequence). The CDR3 spells CASSLSENEQFF. DNA of the CDR3: TGTGCCAGCAGCTTGTCAGAAAATGAGCAGTTCTTC.

The V and J genes are TRBV19 and TRBJ1-5, with D unresolved. Germline lookup yields CDR1 LNHDA and CDR2 SQIVND (reference sequence). Trimming took off 3 bases at V and 4 bases at J, with 7 bases between the two ends. This CDR3 is 13 amino acids long. CDR3 amino acids: CASSISGNQPQHF. The DNA for the CDR3 is TGTGCCAGTAGTATTTCAGGTAATCAGCCCCAGCATTTT.

The chain links TRBV5-6 to TRBJ1-5; D remains ambiguous. Trimming took 0 bases from V and 0 from J, leaving 7 bases between them. CDR1 is SGHDT and CDR2 is YYEEEE in the germline V gene. The CDR3 has 15 amino acids. CDR3 in DNA: TGTGCCAGCAGCTTGGGGGAGGGTAGCAATCAGCCCCAGCATTTT. It encodes CASSLGEGSNQPQHF.